This T cell receptor (beta chain) derives from a study of post-analysis software for immune sequencing data. Turning to the study itself: Relapsing-remitting, secondary progressive and progressive-relapsing forms made up the multiple sclerosis disease courses.

This clonotype was counted a few times. Its specificity is not known. Trimming took 2 bases from V and 0 from J, leaving 11 bases between them. This CDR3 has 15 residues. CDR1 MNHEY and CDR2 SMNVEV come from the germline V gene (reference sequence). Study-level points and caveats: Patients showed TRBV5-6, TRBV5-1 and TRBV20-1 among five TRBV segments more frequent than in controls. Significantly decreased normalized Chao1 diversity was recorded for multiple sclerosis patients relative to controls.

Researchers reported that TCR beta cDNA libraries carried unique molecular identifiers. One entry per CDR3 protein results from TCRdb running MiXCR on the PCR reads. The data hold roughly 800,000 distinct CDR3 sequences, with under 60% observed a single time. The chain is built from TRBV27 and TRBJ2-7; a possible D gene is TRBD2 (6 bases). This clonotype originated in a girl aged 10 to 17 with multiple sclerosis. The material sequenced was blood. The CDR3 nucleotides read TGTGCCAGCAGTTTAAGTGACGGGAGCTCCTACGAGCAGTACTTC. As protein: CASSLSDGSSYEQYF.